This passage covers 13 T cell receptor beta chains from one sample sequenced in a study of T-cell memory formation after mild COVID-19. TCRdb used MiXCR to reprocess the 5' RACE reads, holding one entry per CDR3 protein. The table includes 550,000 to 600,000 distinct CDR3 sequences, 20% to 25% detected once. Input material: PBMCs or a T cell subset sorted from them (not recorded which). The receptors were sampled from an adult woman who had mild COVID-19 (a few samples of this study predate the infection). Cell type and time point are not known.

This clonotype was observed a handful of times. The chain recombines TRBV12-5 with TRBJ1-5; TRBD1 might be the D (6 bases). Trimming pared 7 bases from V and 7 bases from J, leaving 20 bases between. This CDR3 spans 15 amino acids. The V gene's germline CDR1 is LGHNT and CDR2 FRNRAP. The CDR3 protein is CASAFEQGARQPQHF. The CDR3 DNA sequence: TGTGCTAGTGCCTTCGAACAGGGAGCGAGGCAGCCCCAGCATTTT.

The genes are TRBV27 and TRBJ1-6; no firm D call. This CDR3 spans 12 amino acids. The V gene's germline CDR1 is MNHEY and CDR2 SMNVEV (reference sequence). The V end was cut by 6 bases, the J end by 4 bases, with 4 bases between. CDR3 region: CASREYNSPLHF. For the CDR3, the DNA is TGTGCCAGCAGGGAATATAATTCACCCCTCCACTTT.

This clonotype was detected only a few times. V gene TRBV5-1 combines with J gene TRBJ2-7; TRBD1 is a possible D gene (6 bases). Trimming removed 1 base at V and 5 bases at J, with 13 bases between. Looked up from germline, CDR1 is SGHRS and CDR2 is YFSETQ. This CDR3 spans 14 amino acids. This CDR3 is CASSLRQGYHEQYF. CDR3 nucleotide sequence: TGCGCCAGCAGCTTGCGCCAGGGGTACCACGAGCAGTACTTC.

The rearrangement links TRBV5-5 to TRBJ1-4; TRBD1 might be the D (6 bases). The CDR3 extends over 15 amino acids. V was trimmed by 0 bases and J by 7 bases, leaving 13 bases between them. Germline V gene sequence: CDR1 SGHKS, CDR2 YYEKEE (reference sequence). CDR3 nucleotides: TGTGCCAGCAGCTTGGCCTGGGGGGCGGGTGAAAAACTGTTTTTT. The encoded protein is CASSLAWGAGEKLFF.

This chain connects TRBV6-1 to TRBJ1-5, with 9 bases identical to TRBD1. J lost 4 bases, V lost 5 bases, and 9 bases had no gene match. This CDR3 has 16 residues. Germline V CDR1 and CDR2: MNHNS, SASEGT. In DNA, the CDR3 is TGTGCCAGCAGTTGGAAGGGACAGGGATTAAATCAGCCCCAGCATTTT. Translated: CASSWKGQGLNQPQHF.

The rearrangement links TRBV5-1 to TRBJ1-1; 7 positions match TRBD1. CDR3 size: 14 residues. Germline lookup yields CDR1 SGHRS and CDR2 YFSETQ. V was pared by 4 bases and J by 4 bases, with 7 bases of the junction left unmatched. The CDR3, as DNA: TGCGCCAGCAGCATTGACAGGGTGGGCACTGAAGCTTTCTTT. It encodes CASSIDRVGTEAFF.

The rearrangement uses TRBV20-1 and TRBJ2-3; 9 bases fit TRBD2. The CDR3 covers 14 residues. CDR1 DFQATT and CDR2 SNEGSKA come from the germline V gene (reference sequence). V lost 5 bases, J lost 1 base, and 4 bases stayed unmatched. CDR3 DNA: TGCAGTGCTCGTATAGCGGGGGGCACAGATACGCAGTATTTT. Amino acid sequence: CSARIAGGTDTQYF.

The table lists this clonotype with a few counts. The CDR3 region has the DNA TGTGCCAGCTATACTTCCGGGCCGATCTACGAGCAGTACTTC. Its protein is CASYTSGPIYEQYF. V gene TRBV27 combines with J gene TRBJ2-7; D remains ambiguous. V gave up 8 bases and J gave up 3 bases, with 17 bases separating them. The CDR3 contains 14 residues. Germline loops: CDR1 MNHEY, CDR2 SMNVEV (reference sequence).

The chain uses TRBV2 and TRBJ2-1; D remains unclear. The germline gives CDR1 SNHLY, CDR2 FYNNEI. CDR3 length: 12 amino acids. Trimming stripped 1 base from V and 9 bases from J, with 7 bases between. As DNA, the CDR3 is TGTGCCAGCAGTGAAGGCTTGGGTGAGCAGTTCTTC. It specifies CASSEGLGEQFF.

V gene TRBV9 combines with J gene TRBJ1-1; D is undetermined. Trimming pared 0 bases from V and 6 bases from J, leaving 18 bases between. Germline V gene lookup returns CDR1 SGDLS and CDR2 YYNGEE. CDR3 length: 16 amino acids. The CDR3 DNA follows: TGTGCCAGCAGCGTAGAGCCGCAGCCCCTGGAGGCTGAAGCTTTCTTT. Translation gives CASSVEPQPLEAEAFF. The full variable domain, completed using reference TRBV9 and TRBJ1-1, is DSGVTQTPKHLITATGQRVTLRCSPRSGDLSVYWYQQSLDQGLQFLIQYYNGEERAKGNILERFSAQQFPDLHSELNLSSLELGDSALYFCASSVEPQPLEAEAFFGQGTRLTVV.

This clonotype showed up just a few times. The chain carries TRBV4-3 and TRBJ1-3; D is ambiguous. CDR3 length: 16 amino acids. Deletions cut 1 base from V and 2 bases from J, with 12 bases between. CDR1 and CDR2 from the germline V gene are LGHNA and YSLEER. CDR3 in DNA: TGCGCCAGCAGCCAAGTACCTATGGATCCTGGAAACACCATATATTTT. Translating it yields CASSQVPMDPGNTIYF.

J is TRBJ2-7 and V is TRBV9; 9 bases align to TRBD1. CDR3 length: 15 residues. The germline V gene has CDR1 SGDLS and CDR2 YYNGEE. V shed 0 bases, J shed 3 bases, and the junction held 4 bases outside the gene matches. CDR3 nucleotide sequence: TGTGCCAGCAGCGTAGGTACAGGGGGCCTCTACGAGCAGTACTTC. This encodes CASSVGTGGLYEQYF.

The chain links TRBV12-3 or TRBV12-4 to TRBJ1-5, with a weak D call TRBD1 (6 bases). Trimming cost V 7 bases and J 5 bases, with 18 bases left between them. The CDR3 loop spans 15 amino acids. CDR3 protein: CASTRGAGADQPQHF. The CDR3 DNA reads as TGTGCCAGCACTCGGGGGGCAGGGGCAGATCAGCCCCAGCATTTT.